The rows below give T cell receptor beta chains drawn from one sample of a study of technical replicates of blood from a few donors. Profiling relied on immunoSEQ multiplex PCR, and the TCRdb table lists in-frame clones only, not all of them. The sample lists about 93,000 clones, 95% occurring once. Sequencing was carried out using T cells isolated from PBMCs. These receptors were taken from a human donor in good health. Each CDR3 is given with its conserved first and last residue. The D gene is left open where the match is weak. Clone sizes are given selectively: once, few, many, or a class where the clone is expanded.

size,length,V,J,D,CDR3,DNA
.,12,TRBV29-1,TRBJ1-5,TRBD1,CSAGQANQPQHF,TGCAGCGCCGGACAGGCTAATCAGCCCCAGCATTTT
.,15,TRBV6-1,TRBJ1-2,TRBD1,CASSALQGANYGYTF,TGTGCCAGCAGTGCCTTACAGGGGGCGAACTATGGCTACACCTTC
.,21,TRBV4-1,TRBJ1-2,.,CASSPVMTQVLTQLANYGYTF,TGCGCCAGCAGCCCGGTAATGACCCAAGTACTGACACAGTTAGCTAACTATGGCTACACCTTC
.,13,TRBV2,TRBJ2-1,.,CASSVGRYNEQFF,TGTGCCAGCAGTGTTGGGAGATACAATGAGCAGTTCTTC
.,12,TRBV13,TRBJ1-1,.,CASSLVQGIAFF,TGTGCCAGCAGCTTAGTCCAGGGGATAGCTTTCTTT
.,17,TRBV5-1,TRBJ2-3,TRBD2,CASSLGWSGGASDTQYF,TGCGCCAGCAGCTTGGGGTGGAGCGGGGGGGCCTCGGATACGCAGTATTTT
.,16,TRBV4-1,TRBJ2-2,.,CASSPPLEEHTGELFF,TGCGCCAGCAGCCCACCTCTAGAAGAGCACACCGGGGAGCTGTTTTTT
.,11,TRBV20-1,TRBJ1-1,.,CSASRNTEAFF,TGCAGTGCTTCCCGGAACACTGAAGCTTTCTTT
.,15,TRBV4-1,TRBJ2-2,TRBD1,CASSPGQGNTGELFF,TGCGCCAGCAGCCCGGGACAGGGGAACACCGGGGAGCTGTTTTTT
.,15,TRBV18,TRBJ2-1,.,CASSPLKAAYNEQFF,TGTGCCAGCTCACCTCTGAAAGCGGCATACAATGAGCAGTTCTTC
.,15,TRBV14,TRBJ1-1,.,CASSQVGPLNTEAFF,TGTGCCAGCAGCCAAGTTGGGCCCCTGAACACTGAAGCTTTCTTT
once,15,TRBV7-9,TRBJ2-7,.,CASSETGTEAYEQYF,TGTGCCAGCAGCGAAACGGGGACTGAGGCCTACGAGCAGTACTTC
.,15,TRBV7-6,TRBJ1-1,.,CASSLAGEGITEAFF,TGTGCCAGCAGCTTAGCGGGAGAAGGGATCACTGAAGCTTTCTTT
.,16,TRBV11-2,TRBJ2-7,TRBD2,CASSPWTSGSSYEQYF,TGTGCCAGCAGCCCATGGACTAGCGGGAGCTCCTACGAGCAGTACTTC
.,15,TRBV2,TRBJ2-3,TRBD2,CASSEGTSGGDTQYF,TGTGCCAGCAGTGAAGGGACTAGCGGGGGAGATACGCAGTATTTT
.,16,TRBV28,TRBJ2-1,.,CASSLLGQLLGNEQFF,TGTGCCAGCAGTTTGCTCGGACAGCTTTTGGGTAATGAGCAGTTCTTC
.,14,TRBV28,TRBJ2-3,TRBD2,CASSLGGRADTQYF,TGTGCCAGCAGTCTGGGGGGGAGGGCAGATACGCAGTATTTT
.,13,TRBV30,TRBJ1-5,.,CAFKTHSNQPQHF,TGTGCCTTTAAAACTCATAGCAATCAGCCCCAGCATTTT
.,12,TRBV5-1,TRBJ2-5,.,CASSSNQETQYF,TGCGCCAGCAGCTCAAACCAAGAGACCCAGTACTTC
once,18,TRBV5-1,TRBJ2-1,TRBD1,CASSYLRRSPHRGNEQFF,TGCGCCAGCAGCTATCTTCGACGGAGCCCACACAGGGGGAATGAGCAGTTCTTC